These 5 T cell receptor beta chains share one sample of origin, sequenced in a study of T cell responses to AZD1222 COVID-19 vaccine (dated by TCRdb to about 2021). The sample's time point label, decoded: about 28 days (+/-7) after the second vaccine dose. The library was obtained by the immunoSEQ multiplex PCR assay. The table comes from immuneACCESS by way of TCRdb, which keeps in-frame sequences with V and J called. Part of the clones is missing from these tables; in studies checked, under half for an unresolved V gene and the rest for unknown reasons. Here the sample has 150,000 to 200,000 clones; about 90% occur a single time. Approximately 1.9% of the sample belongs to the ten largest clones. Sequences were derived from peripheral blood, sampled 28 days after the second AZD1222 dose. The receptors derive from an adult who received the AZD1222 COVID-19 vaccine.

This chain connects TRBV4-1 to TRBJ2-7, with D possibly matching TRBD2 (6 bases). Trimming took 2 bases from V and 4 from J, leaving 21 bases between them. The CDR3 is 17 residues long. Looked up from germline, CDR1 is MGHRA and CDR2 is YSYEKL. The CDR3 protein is CASSQPTKGTPTYEQYF. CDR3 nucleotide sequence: TGCGCCAGCAGCCAACCCACGAAGGGGACTCCGACTTACGAGCAGTACTTC.

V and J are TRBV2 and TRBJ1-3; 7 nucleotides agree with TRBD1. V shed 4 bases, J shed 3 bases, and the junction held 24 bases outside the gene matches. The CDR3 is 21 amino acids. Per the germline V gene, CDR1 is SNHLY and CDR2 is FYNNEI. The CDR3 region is CASSGRGDRASVPSGGNTIYF. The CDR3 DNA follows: TGTGCCAGCAGTGGTAGGGGTGACAGGGCTTCTGTCCCCTCTGGTGGAAACACCATATATTTT. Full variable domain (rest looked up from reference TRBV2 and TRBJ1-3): EPEVTQTPSHQVTQMGQEVILRCVPISNHLYFYWYRQILGQKVEFLVSFYNNEISEKSEIFDDQFSVERPDGSNFTLKIRSTKLEDSAMYFCASSGRGDRASVPSGGNTIYFGEGSWLTVV.

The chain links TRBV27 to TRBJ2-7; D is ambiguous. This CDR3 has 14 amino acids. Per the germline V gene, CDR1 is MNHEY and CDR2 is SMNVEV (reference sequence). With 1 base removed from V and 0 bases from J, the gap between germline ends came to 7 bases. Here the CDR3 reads CASSLWQSSYEQYF. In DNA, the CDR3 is TGTGCCAGCAGTTTATGGCAGAGCTCCTACGAGCAGTACTTC.

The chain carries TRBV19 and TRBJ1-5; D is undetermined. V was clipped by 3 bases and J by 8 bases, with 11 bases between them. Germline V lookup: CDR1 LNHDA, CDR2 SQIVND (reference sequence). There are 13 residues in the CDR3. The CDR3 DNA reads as TGTGCCAGTAGTATTTTGCGGGAAGAGCCCCAGCATTTT. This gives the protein CASSILREEPQHF.

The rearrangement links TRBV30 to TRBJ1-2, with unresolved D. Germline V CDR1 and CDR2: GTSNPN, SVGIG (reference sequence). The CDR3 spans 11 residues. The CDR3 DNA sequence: TGTGGGACCAAAGACAACTATGGCTACACCTTC. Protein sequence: CGTKDNYGYTF. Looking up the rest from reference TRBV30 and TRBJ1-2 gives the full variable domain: SQTIHQWPATLVQPVGSPLSLECTVEGTSNPNLYWYRQAAGRGLQLLFYSVGIGQISSEVPQNLSASRPQDRQFILSSKKLLLSDSGFYLCGTKDNYGYTFGSGTRLTVV.